This TCR beta chain came from a study of T cells in Graves' hyperthyroidism and ophthalmopathy (dated by TCRdb to between 2018 and 2020). With regard to the full study: A discovery cohort of about a hundred patients, roughly 45 with Graves' ophthalmopathy and 57 with stable Graves' hyperthyroidism, was used to find distinguishing TCR V-J signatures. For training and testing, the 80 to 100 patients in the discovery cohort were randomly divided in a 7:3 ratio. After sampling, hyperthyroidism patients received methimazole starting at 30 mg daily, and ophthalmopathy patients received high-dose intravenous methylprednisolone. Prospective prediction of ophthalmopathy was tested in an independent validation cohort consisting of fewer than 20 hyperthyroidism patients and approximately 16 patients who later progressed to ophthalmopathy. In addition, the study compared T-cell repertoires in thyroid tissue and in blood from roughly six Graves' hyperthyroidism patients. The paper describes TCR Vbeta CDR3 sequencing of around 140 peripheral blood samples, made up of 43 ophthalmopathy patients, approximately 73 hyperthyroidism patients and roughly 17 progressor patients.

Amplification of TCR beta CDR3 regions was carried out from RNA transcripts. For the first round of RT-PCR on the TCR CDR3, the HTBI primer set was used together with the Qiagen OneStep RT-PCR kit. A second multiplex PCR round built the libraries, followed by size selection and purification. Libraries were sequenced paired-end with 100 bp reads on an Illumina HiSeq2000. The paper's processing steps were these. Raw data were processed with SOAPnuke, discarding reads with adapters, uncalled bases, mean Phred below 15, or no exact constant-primer or identifier match. COPE v1.2.5 was used to merge high-quality paired reads, and clonotypes were defined as unique nucleotide sequences. Clonotypes were aligned to IMGT TRBV, TRBD and TRBJ reference segments using MiTCR v1.1. The analysis included only V-J combinations with a frequency above 0.0001, which together covered roughly 99% of the repertoires. The TCS score was defined as the ratio of F50 (clonal expansion) to E x V (chaos), calculated using BLOSUM62-based TCRdist between CDR3 peptides within each V-J. Welch's t-statistics and random forest reduced 500 to 550 V-J features to about 13, which were used in a naive Bayes classifier (R e1071). Thyroid-blood repertoire similarity was quantified with the Morisita-Horn index. TCRdb ran its own pipeline on the public reads, namely fastp trimming at Q25 and MiXCR clone calling, and kept in-frame beta chains. Each CDR3 protein appears once, grouped with its most common genes and DNA. These V and J calls derive from TCRdb rather than the authors' analysis. Recorded for this sample are about 510,000 distinct CDR3 sequences; 46% of them occurred a single time. About two fifths of the sample comes from the top ten.

This clonotype was counted at least ten times. No antigen is known for it. The sample holds no much larger clone one base away, and base qualities are not on file. Exclusion was applied to patients with uncontrolled infections, other autoimmune diseases, pregnancy or lactation. Diagnoses were based on clinical symptoms, serum thyroxine and TRAb, thyroid ultrasound and orbital computed tomography. Trizol reagent was used to extract total RNA, and RNA quality was then checked on an Agilent 2100 Bioanalyzer. On the study overall, not on this receptor specifically: Most expanded thyroid clonotypes (frequency above 0.001) were also detected in blood, a finding suggesting that blood repertoires may reflect thyroid immune responses. In cross-validation, a model built on a 13 V-J signature told ophthalmopathy apart from stable hyperthyroidism with 87.88% sensitivity and roughly 82% specificity, and in testing the same model reached 80%/75%. In validation, the model predicted progression to ophthalmopathy with over 65% sensitivity and over 72% specificity, a median of around 6.6 months before onset. No statistical method was used to set the sample size in advance, and investigators knew the group allocation.

This TCR was recovered from an adult woman with Graves' disease, either hyperthyroidism or ophthalmopathy (not recorded which). The sample taken for sequencing was peripheral blood or thyroid tissue (not recorded which).

The DNA reads TGCAGCGTCGGGGGAGGTGGTAGCAATCAGCCCCAGCATTTT. Translated, it reads CSVGGGGSNQPQHF. The V gene is TRBV29-1 and the J gene is TRBJ1-5; the D segment could be TRBD1, given 5 matching bases. Deletion took 6 bases off V and 0 bases off J, with a span of 12 bases between the germline ends. The CDR3 has 14 amino acids, counting the end cysteine and phenylalanine. The CDR3 DNA has 42 bases and is translated from base 1. CDR1 and CDR2, looked up from the germline V gene, are SQVTM and ANQGSEA.